This record concerns one T cell receptor beta chain sequence. Assay: immunoSEQ multiplex PCR; the TCRdb copy retains only in-frame clones and omits some. The sample gives 150,000 or so clones, 90% to 95% of which show up once; roughly 13% is in the top ten. These data come from a study of control samples from healthy donors and cancer patients. Germline V CDR1 and CDR2: SQVTM, ANQGSEA. This CDR3 region has 13 residues. Trimming shortened V by 3 bases and J by 7 bases, and 15 bases separated the two germline ends. The receptor was derived from a man between 40 and 49 years old in good health. The J gene is TRBJ1-2, the V gene TRBV29-1; TRBD1 might be the D (6 bases). The sample consisted of blood. CDR3 nucleotides: TGCAGCGTTGAGCCAGGGAGGGGGTTTGGCTACACCTTC. Translating gives CSVEPGRGFGYTF.